The following is a T cell receptor beta chain sequence with its context. The data were taken from a study of blood T cell repertoires in COVID-19. Across the whole study: Sources were T cells, B-cell-depleted T cells, or PBMCs; the material itself was cDNA or gDNA.

Seattle participants joined during active infection and were tracked over time. As handled by the study authors: The authors estimated nucleated cell counts from reference gene primer amplification. Some clones are missing from TCRdb's copy, which holds only in-frame ones; the method was immunoSEQ multiplex PCR. V, J and clone size are taken as reported in that table, and D and trimming were inferred from the DNA itself. The table records more than 300,000 clones, about nine tenths of them present only once. The CDR3 runs to 13 residues. V dropped 4 bases and J dropped 6 bases, with 10 bases sitting between them. Germline CDR1 reads ENHRY; CDR2 reads SYGVKD.

The sequenced material came from peripheral blood. The chain joins TRBV10-3 to TRBJ2-1; possibly TRBD2 for D (5 bases). The clonotype was recovered from a woman in her 70s with COVID-19, enrolled during active disease. The chain's CDR3 is CAISGGPSNEQFF. CDR3 DNA sequence: TGTGCCATCAGTGGAGGGCCTTCCAATGAGCAGTTCTTC.